The 26 T cell receptor beta chains given below trace back to one sample, sequenced in a study of cytotoxic CD8 clonotypes in ibrutinib-treated CLL. Only in-frame clones appear in the TCRdb table, and some are missing; sequencing was by immunoSEQ multiplex PCR. This table holds about 7,600 clones, approximately 79% found once. The specimen was PBMCs, collected before ibrutinib treatment. The receptors here all came from a human donor with chronic lymphocytic leukemia.

The chain is built from TRBV7-9 and TRBJ2-7; D ambiguous. V was pared by 5 bases and J by 3 bases, with 14 bases between. This CDR3 contains 14 residues. Per germline, CDR1 SEHNR and CDR2 FQNEAQ (reference sequence). The CDR3: CASSLALVDYEQYF. As DNA, the CDR3 is TGTGCCAGCAGCCTTGCGCTTGTTGACTACGAGCAGTACTTC.

This chain connects TRBV4-2 to TRBJ1-2; D perhaps matches TRBD1 (6 bases). Germline CDR1 is LGHNA and CDR2 is YNFKEQ. V was shortened by 1 base and J by 4 bases, with 13 bases between the two germline ends. The CDR3 contains 15 residues. The DNA for the CDR3 is TGTGCCAGCAGCCAAGGGCGGGACACGACCTATGGCTACACCTTC. Amino acid sequence: CASSQGRDTTYGYTF.

This sequence joins TRBV25-1 and TRBJ1-2, with TRBD1 as a possible D gene (5 bases). The CDR3 length is 11 residues. Trimming shortened V by 11 bases and J by 4 bases, and 11 bases separated the two germline ends. Germline V CDR1 and CDR2: MGHDK, SYGVNS. CDR3 amino acids: CASPGLYGYTF. The CDR3 coding sequence is TGTGCCTCCCCGGGGCTCTATGGCTACACCTTC.

This chain uses TRBV28 with TRBJ1-4; perhaps TRBD1 as D (5 bases). This CDR3 region has 11 residues. Germline CDR1 MDHEN, CDR2 SYDVKM. The ends were cut back, 10 bases at V and 8 bases at J, with 11 bases in the middle. The CDR3 region has the DNA TGTGCCATTCTACGGGGCGAAAAACTGTTTTTT. It translates to CAILRGEKLFF.

Here the CDR3 reads CASSSKDRYFIYEQFF. DNA for the CDR3: TGTGCCAGCAGCAGTAAGGACAGGTATTTTATCTATGAGCAGTTCTTC. V is TRBV5-4 and J is TRBJ2-1, with 7 bases matching TRBD1. J lost 8 bases, V lost 4 bases, and 15 bases had no gene match. The CDR3 is 16 amino acids. The germline CDR1 and CDR2 sequences are SGHNT and YYREEE (reference sequence).

The chain couples TRBV30 to TRBJ2-3; 7 nucleotides match TRBD2. The germline gives CDR1 GTSNPN, CDR2 SVGIG (reference sequence). This CDR3 contains 15 residues. V shed 0 bases and J 3 bases; nucleotides not matched to a gene: 6. For the CDR3, the DNA is TGTGCCTGGAGTGTTGGCGGGGGAAGGACAGATACGCAGTATTTT. It codes for CAWSVGGGRTDTQYF.

The genes are TRBV5-6 and TRBJ2-7; no definite D call. The CDR3 consists of 13 residues. The germline CDR1 and CDR2 sequences are SGHDT and YYEEEE. V was pared by 7 bases and J by 6 bases, with 17 bases between. The CDR3 sequence is CASGASLYSEQYF. The CDR3 DNA reads TGTGCCAGCGGAGCTAGTTTATACAGCGAGCAGTACTTC.

This chain links TRBV4-3 with TRBJ2-3, with 7 bases fitting TRBD2. The CDR3 has 15 amino acids. After removal of 4 bases from V and 4 bases from J, the junction contained 8 bases not matched to a gene. From germline, CDR1 is LGHNA and CDR2 YSLEER. CDR3 DNA: TGCGCCAGCAGCCCTCGAGCGGGATGGGCAGATACGCAGTATTTT. Protein: CASSPRAGWADTQYF.

The chain combines TRBV2 with TRBJ1-2; D is undetermined. Germline assignment: CDR1 SNHLY and CDR2 FYNNEI. CDR3 size: 12 residues. Trimming shortened V by 5 bases and J by 6 bases, and 10 bases separated the two germline ends. The CDR3 protein is CASSLDVDGYTF. The DNA of the CDR3 is TGTGCCAGCAGTCTGGACGTGGATGGCTACACCTTC. Variable domain in full (rest from reference TRBV2 and TRBJ1-2): EPEVTQTPSHQVTQMGQEVILRCVPISNHLYFYWYRQILGQKVEFLVSFYNNEISEKSEIFDDQFSVERPDGSNFTLKIRSTKLEDSAMYFCASSLDVDGYTFGSGTRLTVV.

The chain joins TRBV5-5 to TRBJ1-5; D ambiguous. The germline V gene encodes CDR1 SGHKS and CDR2 YYEKEE (reference sequence). The CDR3 has 14 residues. V lost 2 bases and J 9 bases, leaving 15 bases between the germline ends. The CDR3 DNA reads as TGTGCCAGCAGCTTAGAGGCAGAGTTTTGGCCCCAGCATTTT. Translated: CASSLEAEFWPQHF.

This chain uses TRBV4-1 with TRBJ2-1; 10 nucleotides match TRBD2. V was clipped by 0 bases and J by 6 bases; unmatched bases: 11. This CDR3 has 18 amino acids. CDR1 and CDR2 from the germline V gene are MGHRA and YSYEKL. The CDR3 DNA follows: TGCGCCAGCAGCCAAGACGTCCCTAGCGGGAGAAGTGGCAATGAGCAGTTCTTC. Translated, it gives CASSQDVPSGRSGNEQFF.

The chain carries TRBV29-1 and TRBJ1-2, with unresolved D. The CDR3 sequence is 12 residues long. Looked up from germline, CDR1 is SQVTM and CDR2 is ANQGSEA. Deletions cut 4 bases from V and 14 bases from J, with 20 bases between. The CDR3: CSVAPSDGARTF. CDR3 bases: TGCAGCGTTGCCCCCTCGGACGGTGCGAGGACCTTC.

The gene calls are TRBV4-2 and TRBJ1-1, with D perhaps TRBD1 (5 bases). Trimming removed 0 bases at V and 3 bases at J, with 11 bases between. The CDR3 loop spans 15 amino acids. Germline V gene lookup returns CDR1 LGHNA and CDR2 YNFKEQ. The CDR3 is CASSQERGSDTEAFF. The DNA of the CDR3 is TGTGCCAGCAGCCAAGAGCGGGGGAGCGACACTGAAGCTTTCTTT.

The V and J genes are TRBV2 and TRBJ2-3, with 10 bases fitting TRBD2. Per germline, CDR1 SNHLY and CDR2 FYNNEI. The length of the CDR3 is 16 residues. V lost 4 bases and J lost 1; bases outside the gene matches: 5. In DNA form, the CDR3 reads TGTGCCAGCAGTGTACGAGCGGGAGGGCGCACAGATACGCAGTATTTT. It is translated as CASSVRAGGRTDTQYF.

This chain connects TRBV4-2 to TRBJ2-1; 11 bases are shared with TRBD2. The ends lost 1 base at V and 0 bases at J; junction bases unmatched: 2. The CDR3 runs to 17 residues. Germline CDR1 reads LGHNA; CDR2 reads YNFKEQ. The CDR3 region has the DNA TGTGCCAGCAGCCAAGGACTAGCGGGGAGCTCCTACAATGAGCAGTTCTTC. This translates into CASSQGLAGSSYNEQFF.

The gene calls are TRBV5-1 and TRBJ1-2; 8 nucleotides align to TRBD1. This CDR3 is built from 14 residues. Trimming took 4 bases from V and 6 from J; bases not matched to a gene: 8. The germline V gene encodes CDR1 SGHRS and CDR2 YFSETQ. CDR3 DNA: TGCGCCAGCAGCCGGTTAGGACAGGGCGATGGCTACACCTTC. Protein product: CASSRLGQGDGYTF. Full variable domain (rest looked up from reference TRBV5-1 and TRBJ1-2): KAGVTQTPRYLIKTRGQQVTLSCSPISGHRSVSWYQQTPGQGLQFLFEYFSETQRNKGNFPGRFSGRQFSNSRSEMNVSTLELGDSALYLCASSRLGQGDGYTFGSGTRLTVV.

The chain employs TRBV6-5 and TRBJ1-2, with 7 bases lining up with TRBD1. The CDR3 sequence is 14 residues long. CDR1 is MNHEY, CDR2 SVGAGI, per germline. V trimming: 6 bases; J trimming: 8 bases; junction bases outside the gene matches: 12. The DNA for the CDR3 is TGTGCCAGCAGCCTTTCTATGACAGGGTCGGGCTACACCTTC. It codes for CASSLSMTGSGYTF.

The rearrangement joins TRBV4-2 to TRBJ1-1; D ambiguous. The CDR3 has 15 residues. V was clipped by 2 bases and J by 1 base, with 11 bases between them. CDR1 is LGHNA and CDR2 is YNFKEQ in the germline V gene. CDR3 nucleotides: TGTGCCAGCAGCCAATCGGGCGCAGGGAACACTGAAGCTTTCTTT. This translates into CASSQSGAGNTEAFF.

The V gene is TRBV6-5, the J gene TRBJ1-1; D unclear. Trimming took 7 bases from V and 1 from J, leaving 7 bases between them. CDR1 and CDR2 (germline): MNHEY, SVGAGI. The CDR3 is 12 amino acids. The CDR3 protein is CASIRGNTEAFF. CDR3 DNA sequence: TGTGCCAGCATTCGGGGGAACACTGAAGCTTTCTTT.

The chain is built from TRBV9 and TRBJ1-1; TRBD1 might be the D (6 bases). The germline V and J ends were trimmed by 0 bases and 5 bases, with 11 bases remaining between them. Per the germline V gene, CDR1 is SGDLS and CDR2 is YYNGEE. This CDR3 has 14 residues. Here the CDR3 reads CASSVAGEGTEAFF. CDR3 DNA: TGTGCCAGCAGCGTAGCAGGGGAGGGTACTGAAGCTTTCTTT.

This clone was seen only a few times. The chain combines TRBV6-1 with TRBJ1-2; no definite D call. V dropped 1 base and J dropped 8 bases, with 14 bases sitting between them. Per the germline V gene, CDR1 is MNHNS and CDR2 is SASEGT. CDR3 length: 14 residues. CDR3: CASSEGHALGGYTF. The CDR3 DNA sequence: TGTGCCAGCAGTGAAGGGCATGCCCTAGGCGGCTACACCTTC.

The chain combines TRBV4-3 with TRBJ2-7; D remains unclear. The ends were cut back, 0 bases at V and 3 bases at J, with 12 bases in the middle. CDR1 is LGHNA and CDR2 is YSLEER in the germline V gene. This CDR3 comprises 15 residues. The CDR3 DNA reads as TGCGCCAGCAGCCAAGATTCGTCCGGAAACTACGAGCAGTACTTC. As protein: CASSQDSSGNYEQYF.

The chain uses TRBV5-1 and TRBJ1-4; no reliable D call. Germline V lookup: CDR1 SGHRS, CDR2 YFSETQ. V was cut by 0 bases and J by 2 bases, with 8 bases left in between. This CDR3 has 15 residues. The CDR3 sequence: CASSLEGLTNEKLFF. CDR3 in DNA: TGCGCCAGCAGCTTGGAGGGCTTGACTAATGAAAAACTGTTTTTT.

A single count supports this clone. J is TRBJ2-2 and V is TRBV5-1; D possibly corresponds to TRBD1 (6 bases). CDR3 length: 15 residues. V lost 0 bases to trimming and J lost 6 bases, with 12 bases between them. In germline, CDR1 is SGHRS, CDR2 YFSETQ. The CDR3 protein is CASSLGLGAAGELFF. The CDR3 coding sequence is TGCGCCAGCAGCTTGGGTCTGGGGGCGGCCGGGGAGCTGTTTTTT.

The DNA for the CDR3 is TGTGCCACCAGCAGAGATGTAGGCGGGGACATAGGAGCCAACATTCAGTACTTC. Amino acids: CATSRDVGGDIGANIQYF. The V call is TRBV15, the J call TRBJ2-4; either TRBD1 or TRBD2 may supply D (6 bases each). CDR3 length equals 18 residues. The germline V and J ends were trimmed by 0 bases and 7 bases, with 22 bases remaining between them. Per the germline V gene, CDR1 is LNHNV and CDR2 is YYDKDF (reference sequence).

The gene calls are TRBV2 and TRBJ2-7; 10 nucleotides align to TRBD1. J gave up 6 bases and V 4 bases, and 6 bases lay outside the gene matches. The CDR3 runs to 14 residues. CDR1 and CDR2 from the germline V gene are SNHLY and FYNNEI. The CDR3 coding sequence is TGTGCCAGCAGTGTTAGTGGACAGGGGGGCGAGCAGTACTTC. Encoded protein: CASSVSGQGGEQYF.